This T cell receptor beta chain was retrieved from a study of T cell responses to AZD1222 COVID-19 vaccine. This table comes from immunoSEQ multiplex PCR, and its TCRdb copy is limited to in-frame clones, with some not included. The sample lists some 150,000 clones, approximately 90% occurring once. The study's findings and limits: Nearly half of the spike-specific TCRs reportedly recognize variant regions that carry no mutations.

Trimming shortened V by 0 bases and J by 3 bases, and 15 bases separated the two germline ends. Germline CDR1 and CDR2: SGDLS and YYNGEE. This CDR3 has 17 residues. Concerning this clone itself: The target antigen is unknown.

The rearrangement links TRBV9 to TRBJ2-2; D is perhaps TRBD1 (5 bases). The material sequenced was peripheral blood, taken 28 days after the second AZD1222 dose. This clonotype was sampled from an adult who received the AZD1222 COVID-19 vaccine. The CDR3 coding sequence is TGTGCCAGCAGCGTAGATGCAGGGCCGGCTTACACCGGGGAGCTGTTTTTT. It encodes CASSVDAGPAYTGELFF.